This T cell receptor (beta chain) is from a study of chemoradiotherapy in HPV16-positive cancers. Study in general: Candidate HPV-specific clones and shared TCR motifs came from a couple of HPV16-positive patients.

Over chemoradiotherapy, repertoires were sampled more than once. Study results and limitations: Non-HPV-specific T cells did not expand in tumors during treatment, whereas candidate HPV-specific clones and E7-related motifs did.

V trimming: 6 bases; J trimming: 2 bases; junction bases outside the gene matches: 7. Germline V gene data show CDR1 as MNHNS and CDR2 as SASEGT. The CDR3 covers 15 residues. The assay was immunoSEQ multiplex PCR, and TCRdb's table has in-frame clones only and misses some. The sample records tens of thousands of clones, around 80% being singletons. As regards this clone: Antigen: not known.

Specimen: blood, collected from a patient who underwent chemoradiotherapy. The rearrangement links TRBV6-1 to TRBJ2-7, with TRBD2 matching over 10 bases. The clonotype comes from a human donor with HPV-associated anogenital cancer. The CDR3 DNA reads as TGTGCCAGCAGAGCTAGCGGGGGCCAGACCTACGAGCAGTACTTC. Translation gives CASRASGGQTYEQYF.